This record concerns one TCR beta chain sequence. Its cognate antigen is unknown. This record comes from a study of breast tumors, draining lymph nodes, adjacent tissues. Looked up from germline, CDR1 is LNHDA and CDR2 is SQIVND (reference sequence). Trimming cost V 9 bases and J 10 bases; bases outside gene matches: 15. This CDR3 comprises 14 residues. General study results and limits: Compared with basal-like, luminal-like tumors shared significantly more repertoire with nontumor tissue. Data fit most tumor T cells coming from lymph node, expanding in tumor. Data only fit, rather than demonstrated, lymph node origin of most tumor T cells. Compared with lymph nodes, tumors were less diverse; compared with nontumor tissue, more.

Samples came from axillary lymph nodes draining the breast cancer. TCRdb independently ran MiXCR on the multiplex PCR reads; one entry per CDR3 protein. In the table there are around 130,000 distinct CDR3 sequences, over 20% of which are singletons. The V gene is TRBV19, the J gene TRBJ2-1; 7 nucleotides align to TRBD2. This receptor was taken from a female donor with breast cancer. Some clones in this sample may be carry-over from other donors' samples. Sequenced: axillary lymph node tissue. This CDR3 reads CARVCAGRAREQFF. The CDR3 DNA reads as TGTGCCAGGGTGTGTGCAGGGAGGGCAAGGGAGCAGTTCTTC.